This T cell receptor (beta chain) was sequenced for a study of shared clonotypes between healthy human individuals. Produced via immunoSEQ multiplex PCR; TCRdb's table is partial and in-frame only. The sample holds 850,000 to 1,200,000 clones, about 75% seen once. CDR3 length: 17 amino acids. Trimming stripped 4 bases from V and 4 bases from J, with 21 bases between. CDR1 MDHEN and CDR2 SYDVKM come from the germline V gene. The chain joins TRBV28 to TRBJ2-3; D unresolved. Specimen: memory CD4+ T cells sorted from blood. Subset specified: CD45RA-negative fraction. This TCR derives from a man in his late teens or twenties in good health. The CDR3 coding sequence is TGTGCCAGCAGTTCTCAATCTTCCGGGTCTAGAGCAGATACGCAGTATTTT. Its translation is CASSSQSSGSRADTQYF.